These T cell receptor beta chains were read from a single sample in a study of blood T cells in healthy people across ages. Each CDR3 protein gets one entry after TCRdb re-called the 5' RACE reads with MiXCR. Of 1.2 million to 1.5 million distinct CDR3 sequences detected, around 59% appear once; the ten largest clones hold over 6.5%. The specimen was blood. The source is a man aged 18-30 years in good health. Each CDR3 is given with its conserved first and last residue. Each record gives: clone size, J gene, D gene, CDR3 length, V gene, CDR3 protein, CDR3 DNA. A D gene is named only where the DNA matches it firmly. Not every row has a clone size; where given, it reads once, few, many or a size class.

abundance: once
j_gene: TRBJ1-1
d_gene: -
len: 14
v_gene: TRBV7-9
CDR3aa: CASTIGGFETEAFF
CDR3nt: TGTGCCAGCACCATAGGGGGTTTTGAGACTGAAGCTTTCTTT

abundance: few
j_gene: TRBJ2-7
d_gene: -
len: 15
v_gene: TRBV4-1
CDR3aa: CASSQVYAASYEQYF
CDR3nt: TGCGCCAGCAGCCAAGTCTATGCGGCCTCCTACGAGCAGTACTTC

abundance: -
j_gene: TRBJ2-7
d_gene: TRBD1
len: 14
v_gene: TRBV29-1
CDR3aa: CSVGQGARGYEQYF
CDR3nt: TGCAGCGTCGGACAGGGGGCGCGTGGGTACGAGCAGTACTTC

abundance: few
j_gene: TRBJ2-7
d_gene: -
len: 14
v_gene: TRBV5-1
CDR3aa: CASSLGRLTYEQYF
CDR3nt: TGCGCCAGCAGCTTGGGTCGCCTTACCTACGAGCAGTACTTC

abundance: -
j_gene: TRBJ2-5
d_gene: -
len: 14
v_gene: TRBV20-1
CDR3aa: CSPSRDGREETQYF
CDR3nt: TGCAGTCCCAGCCGGGACGGTAGAGAAGAGACCCAGTACTTC

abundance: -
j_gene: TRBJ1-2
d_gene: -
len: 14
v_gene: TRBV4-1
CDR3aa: CASSRTGGGYGYTF
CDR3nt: TGCGCCAGCAGCCGGACCGGGGGGGGCTATGGCTACACCTTC

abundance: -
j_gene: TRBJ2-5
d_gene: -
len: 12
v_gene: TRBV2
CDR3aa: CARLTNGETQYF
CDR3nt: TGTGCCAGATTGACCAATGGGGAGACCCAGTACTTC

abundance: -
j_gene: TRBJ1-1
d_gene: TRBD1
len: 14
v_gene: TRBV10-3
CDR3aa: CAIKAGGAGTEAFF
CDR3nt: TGTGCCATCAAGGCAGGGGGCGCGGGCACTGAAGCTTTCTTT

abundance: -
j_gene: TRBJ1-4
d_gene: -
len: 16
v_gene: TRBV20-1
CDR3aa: CSARDWDTEANEKLFF
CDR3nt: TGCAGTGCTAGAGATTGGGACACAGAAGCTAATGAAAAACTGTTTTTT

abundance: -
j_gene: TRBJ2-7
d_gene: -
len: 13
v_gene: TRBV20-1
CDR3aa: CSASIGLAYEQYF
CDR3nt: TGCAGTGCTAGCATAGGGCTAGCCTACGAGCAGTACTTC

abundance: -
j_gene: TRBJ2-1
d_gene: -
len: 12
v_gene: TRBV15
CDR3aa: CATSIRDNEQFF
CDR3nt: TGTGCCACCAGTATACGCGACAATGAGCAGTTCTTC

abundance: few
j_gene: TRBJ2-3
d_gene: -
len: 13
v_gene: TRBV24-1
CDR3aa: CATSDLLADTQYF
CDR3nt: TGTGCCACCAGTGATCTACTAGCAGATACGCAGTATTTT

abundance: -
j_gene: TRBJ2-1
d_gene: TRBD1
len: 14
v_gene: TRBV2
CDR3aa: CASRPGQGSNEQFF
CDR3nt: TGTGCCAGCAGACCCGGACAGGGGTCCAATGAGCAGTTCTTC

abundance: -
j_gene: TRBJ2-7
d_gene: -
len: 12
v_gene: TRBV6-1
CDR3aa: CASSEARYEQYF
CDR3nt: TGTGCCAGCAGTGAAGCCAGGTACGAGCAGTACTTC

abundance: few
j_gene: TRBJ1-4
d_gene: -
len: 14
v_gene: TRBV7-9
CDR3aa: CASSSTGKEEKLFF
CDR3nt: TGTGCCAGCAGCTCTACAGGGAAAGAAGAAAAACTGTTTTTT

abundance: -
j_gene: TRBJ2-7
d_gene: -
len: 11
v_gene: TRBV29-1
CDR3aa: CSVAHEDEQYF
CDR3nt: TGCAGCGTTGCCCATGAAGACGAGCAGTACTTC

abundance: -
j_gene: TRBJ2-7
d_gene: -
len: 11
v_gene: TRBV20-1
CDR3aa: CSASEGYEQYF
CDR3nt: TGCAGTGCAAGTGAGGGCTACGAGCAGTACTTC

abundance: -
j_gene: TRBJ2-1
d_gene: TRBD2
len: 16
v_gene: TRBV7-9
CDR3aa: CASSLVGTSEYNEQFF
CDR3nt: TGTGCCAGCAGCTTAGTCGGGACTAGCGAGTACAATGAGCAGTTCTTC

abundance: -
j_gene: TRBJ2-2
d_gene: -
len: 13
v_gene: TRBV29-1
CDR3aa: CSVYPSGTGELFF
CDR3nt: TGCAGCGTTTATCCCTCTGGCACCGGGGAGCTGTTTTTT

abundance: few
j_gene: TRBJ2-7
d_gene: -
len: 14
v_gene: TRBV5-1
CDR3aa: CASSLAQDIDEQYF
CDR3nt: TGCGCCAGCAGCTTGGCCCAGGACATAGACGAGCAGTACTTC

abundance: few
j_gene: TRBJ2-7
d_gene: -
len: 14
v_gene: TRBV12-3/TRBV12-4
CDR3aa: CASIAGYSTHEQYF
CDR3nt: TGTGCCAGCATCGCCGGATATTCAACCCACGAGCAGTACTTC

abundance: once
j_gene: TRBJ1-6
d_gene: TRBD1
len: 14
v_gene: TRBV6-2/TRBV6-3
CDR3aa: CASSPGTENSPLHF
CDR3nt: TGTGCCAGCAGTCCCGGGACAGAAAATTCACCCCTCCACTTT